This entry lists 29 T cell receptor beta chains sequenced from one sample in a study of Ad26.COV2.S vaccination and SARS-CoV-2 variants. Treatment denoted: 15 to 20 received Ad26.COV2.S at low or high dose, single or two shots; about 5 received placebo; per-sample allocation not given. Day 63 after the first injection of vaccine or placebo was the sampling time. The table came from immunoSEQ multiplex PCR; TCRdb's copy has only in-frame clones and leaves some out. This table has roughly 350,000 clones, less than 90% appearing once. The sample here was peripheral blood, taken in a trial of Ad26.COV2.S vaccine versus placebo. These receptors all stem from a person between 18 and 59 years old who received the Ad26.COV2.S COVID-19 vaccine or a placebo.

This chain links TRBV3-1 (or the pseudogene TRBV3-2) with TRBJ1-4, with a possible D match to TRBD1 (5 bases). CDR3 length: 16 amino acids. Trimming took 4 bases from V and 8 from J, leaving 20 bases between them. CDR1 and CDR2 (germline): LGHDT, YNNKEL (reference sequence). Here the CDR3 DNA reads TGTGCCAGCAGCCCCCCCCTCGGGGCAGGGCAAGAAAAACTGTTTTTT. It translates to CASSPPLGAGQEKLFF.

In DNA form, the CDR3 reads TGTGCCAGCAGCTTGACAGCCACGGGAGGCTACACCTTC. Translation: CASSLTATGGYTF. The genes are TRBV7-6 and TRBJ1-2; TRBD1 is a possible D gene (5 bases). Trimming removed 3 bases from V and 8 bases from J, with 13 bases in between. CDR1 and CDR2 from the germline V gene are SGHVS and FNYEAQ. This CDR3 comprises 13 residues.

The genes are TRBV6-4 and TRBJ2-3; TRBD2 aligns across 7 bases. CDR3 length equals 17 residues. Germline CDR1 MRHNA, CDR2 SNTAGT. After removal of 3 bases from V and 0 bases from J, the junction contained 9 bases not matched to a gene. The CDR3 nucleotides read TGTGCCAGCAGTGATGTCGGGAGGATCGAAAGCACAGATACGCAGTATTTT. It encodes CASSDVGRIESTDTQYF.

This chain uses TRBV14 with TRBJ2-2, with TRBD2 matching 8 bases. Per germline, CDR1 SGHDN and CDR2 FVKESK. Trimming took 2 bases from V and 5 from J; bases not matched to a gene: 10. This CDR3 has 17 amino acids. This CDR3 reads CASSQWSSGSWTGELFF. The CDR3 nucleotides are TGTGCCAGCAGCCAATGGTCGAGCGGGAGTTGGACCGGGGAGCTGTTTTTT.

V and J are TRBV12-5 and TRBJ1-5; D unclear. The V gene lost 2 bases and the J gene lost 0 bases, with 5 bases spanning the gap. Germline assignment: CDR1 LGHNT and CDR2 FRNRAP. This CDR3 spans 14 amino acids. The CDR3 loop reads CASGLPSSNQPQHF. The CDR3 DNA follows: TGTGCTAGTGGTTTGCCCAGTAGCAATCAGCCCCAGCATTTT.

This clone was detected once. The chain uses TRBV7-2 and TRBJ2-7; perhaps TRBD1 as D (5 bases). There are 11 residues in the CDR3. Trimming removed 8 bases from V and 4 bases from J, with 9 bases in between. Germline values: CDR1 SGHTA, CDR2 FQGNSA. CDR3 bases: TGTGCCAGCGGGGCCAGGTACGAGCAGTACTTC. Protein: CASGARYEQYF.

The chain is built from TRBV19 and TRBJ2-1; D is unresolved. Germline V gene data show CDR1 as LNHDA and CDR2 as SQIVND (reference sequence). V was cut by 6 bases and J by 6 bases, with 9 bases left in between. This CDR3 spans 12 amino acids. The CDR3 loop reads CASRKDVNEQFF. CDR3 sequence (DNA): TGTGCCAGTAGAAAGGACGTCAATGAGCAGTTCTTC.

The chain carries TRBV6-1 and TRBJ2-7; the D gene is possibly TRBD2 (5 bases). The CDR3 sequence is 16 residues long. V was trimmed by 2 bases and J by 5 bases, leaving 19 bases between them. The germline V gene has CDR1 MNHNS and CDR2 SASEGT. The CDR3 loop reads CASSETAALSGNEQYF. The CDR3 bases are TGTGCCAGCAGTGAAACGGCGGCCTTAAGCGGAAACGAGCAGTACTTC.

The gene calls are TRBV6-1 and TRBJ1-3; D might be TRBD1 (6 bases). CDR1 is MNHNS, CDR2 SASEGT, per germline. V lost 0 bases and J 9 bases, leaving 12 bases between the germline ends. The CDR3 consists of 14 residues. DNA for the CDR3: TGTGCCAGCAGTGAAGCCCGGAGGGGGGGCACCATATATTTT. Its protein is CASSEARRGGTIYF.

The chain employs TRBV12-3 or TRBV12-4 and TRBJ2-3; no clear D. The CDR3 has 12 amino acids. V lost 3 bases and J 3 bases, leaving 4 bases between the germline ends. CDR3 sequence: CASSLGTDTQYF. CDR3 coding DNA: TGTGCCAGCAGTTTGGGGACAGATACGCAGTATTTT.

This clone came up a few times. The chain is built from TRBV3-1 (or the pseudogene TRBV3-2) and TRBJ2-7; no clear D. The ends were cut back, 1 base at V and 5 bases at J, with 9 bases in the middle. The germline V gene encodes CDR1 LGHDT and CDR2 YNNKEL (reference sequence). CDR3 length equals 13 residues. In DNA, the CDR3 is TGTGCCAGCAGCCAAGCCTTCCGGAACGAGCAGTACTTC. Protein: CASSQAFRNEQYF.

The chain couples TRBV27 to TRBJ1-4; D might be TRBD1 (6 bases). Trimming stripped 0 bases from V and 7 bases from J, with 12 bases between. Germline V CDR1 and CDR2: MNHEY, SMNVEV (reference sequence). This CDR3 spans 15 amino acids. The CDR3 is CASSLSGGASEKLFF. Written as DNA, the CDR3 is TGTGCCAGCAGTTTATCGGGGGGCGCATCTGAAAAACTGTTTTTT.

This chain uses TRBV3-1 (or the pseudogene TRBV3-2) with TRBJ1-2; D uncertain. With 1 base removed from V and 4 bases from J, the gap between germline ends came to 4 bases. The CDR3 is 12 residues long. Germline lookup yields CDR1 LGHDT and CDR2 YNNKEL (reference sequence). This chain's CDR3 is CASSQAVYGYTF. CDR3 nucleotide sequence: TGTGCCAGCAGCCAAGCGGTCTATGGCTACACCTTC.

The gene calls are TRBV7-3 and TRBJ1-5; D is unresolved. Germline V gene sequence: CDR1 SGHTA, CDR2 FQGTGA. V lost 5 bases, J lost 4 bases, and 18 bases lay in between. The CDR3 is 16 amino acids. The CDR3 region has the DNA TGTGCCAGCAGCCCTACGTGGGAACGGAAAAATCAGCCCCAGCATTTT. Its protein is CASSPTWERKNQPQHF.

The V and J genes are TRBV5-8 and TRBJ2-1, with TRBD1 identical over 11 bases. Losses at the gene ends were 4 bases for V and 8 bases for J; bases not matched to a gene: 8. In germline, CDR1 is SGHTS, CDR2 YDEGEE. The CDR3 contains 15 residues. The CDR3 nucleotides are TGTGCCAGCAGCACCTGGACAGGGGGCTATTATGAGCAGTTCTTC. It is translated as CASSTWTGGYYEQFF.

The chain joins TRBV7-9 to TRBJ2-7, with D possibly being TRBD2 (7 bases). CDR3 length: 13 amino acids. Trimming left V 8 bases short and J 2 bases short, with 13 bases between. CDR1 SEHNR and CDR2 FQNEAQ come from the germline V gene (reference sequence). CDR3 amino acids: CASLGGDAYEQYF. The CDR3 DNA is TGTGCCAGCTTAGGGGGGGACGCCTACGAGCAGTACTTC.

This chain connects TRBV7-6 to TRBJ2-5, with D perhaps TRBD1 (6 bases). This CDR3 has 13 residues. The germline CDR1 and CDR2 sequences are SGHVS and FNYEAQ. Trimming took 8 bases from V and 4 from J, leaving 14 bases between them. The CDR3 DNA reads as TGTGCCAGCGGATGGAGCAGGGGAGAGACCCAGTACTTC. It translates to CASGWSRGETQYF.

The genes are TRBV7-2 and TRBJ1-1; TRBD1 aligns across 7 bases. V shed 5 bases, J shed 0 bases, and the junction held 6 bases outside the gene matches. Germline CDR1 reads SGHTA; CDR2 reads FQGNSA. CDR3 size: 15 residues. The CDR3 nucleotides read TGTGCCAGCAGCCTAGGGGGACAGATGAACACTGAAGCTTTCTTT. Its protein product is CASSLGGQMNTEAFF.

This chain's CDR3 is CASSPSSTGELFF. In DNA, the CDR3 is TGTGCCAGCAGCCCGTCCTCCACCGGGGAGCTGTTTTTT. The chain uses TRBV6-5 and TRBJ2-2; D remains ambiguous. CDR1 is MNHEY, CDR2 SVGAGI, per germline. Trimming shortened V by 6 bases and J by 4 bases, and 9 bases separated the two germline ends. The CDR3 runs to 13 residues.

The chain carries TRBV2 and TRBJ1-4, with 7 bases fitting TRBD1. Germline V CDR1 and CDR2: SNHLY, FYNNEI. V dropped 6 bases and J dropped 8; count of bases not matched to a gene: 9. CDR3 length: 14 amino acids. The CDR3 coding sequence is TGTGCCAGCAGCGCCGCGACAGGGAGGGAAAAACTGTTTTTT. Protein: CASSAATGREKLFF.

V usage is TRBV6-5 and J usage is TRBJ2-7; D gene uncertain. CDR3 length: 10 residues. V was shortened by 8 bases and J by 0 bases, with 2 bases between the two germline ends. The germline V gene has CDR1 MNHEY and CDR2 SVGAGI. CDR3 in DNA: TGTGCCAGCGGCTCCTACGAGCAGTACTTC. Amino acid sequence: CASGSYEQYF.

The table lists this clone with a count of one. V is TRBV7-9 and J is TRBJ2-5, with TRBD2 identical over 12 bases. The CDR3 loop spans 15 amino acids. V was pared by 5 bases and J by 2 bases, with 3 bases of the junction left unmatched. The V gene's germline CDR1 is SEHNR and CDR2 FQNEAQ (reference sequence). The CDR3 region is CASSPGLAGQETQYF. The CDR3 nucleotides read TGTGCCAGCAGCCCCGGACTAGCGGGGCAAGAGACCCAGTACTTC.

The V and J genes are TRBV7-2 and TRBJ2-5; TRBD2 is a possible D gene (5 bases). The ends were cut back, 1 base at V and 2 bases at J, with 14 bases in the middle. Germline V gene data show CDR1 as SGHTA and CDR2 as FQGNSA. The CDR3 has 16 amino acids. DNA of the CDR3: TGTGCCAGCAGCTTAGTCTCACGTTGGAGGCAAGAGACCCAGTACTTC. Amino acids: CASSLVSRWRQETQYF. Using reference TRBV7-2 and TRBJ2-5 for the parts outside the CDR3, the full variable domain is GAGVSQSPSNKVTEKGKDVELRCDPISGHTALYWYRQSLGQGLEFLIYFQGNSAPDKSGLPSDRFSAERTGGSVSTLTIQRTQQEDSAVYLCASSLVSRWRQETQYFGPGTRLLVL.

This sequence joins TRBV2 and TRBJ2-6, with D maybe TRBD2 (5 bases). Trimming pared 2 bases from V and 9 bases from J, leaving 11 bases between. This CDR3 is 14 amino acids long. Germline CDR1 SNHLY, CDR2 FYNNEI. CDR3 amino acids: CASSEFRTVNVLTF. In nucleotides, the CDR3 is TGTGCCAGCAGTGAATTCCGGACTGTCAACGTCCTGACTTTC.

For this clone: Just one base apart from a much larger clone, this may be a read error. The genes are TRBV7-8 and TRBJ2-7; D is undetermined. Between the trimmed V and J ends, which lost 5 bases and 0 bases, there was a span of 2 bases. Germline lookup yields CDR1 SGHVS and CDR2 FQNEAQ. This CDR3 contains 11 residues. This CDR3 reads CASSPSYEQYF. The CDR3 nucleotides are TGTGCCAGCAGCCCCTCCTACGAGCAGTACTTC.

V is TRBV7-9 and J is TRBJ1-1; D might be TRBD1 (5 bases). This CDR3 has 12 amino acids. The V gene lost 5 bases and the J gene lost 7 bases, with 11 bases spanning the gap. Looked up from germline, CDR1 is SEHNR and CDR2 is FQNEAQ (reference sequence). CDR3 in amino acids: CASSPDRVEAFF. CDR3 DNA: TGTGCCAGCAGCCCAGACAGAGTTGAAGCTTTCTTT.

The chain links TRBV5-1 to TRBJ2-3; D not resolved. Germline CDR1 SGHRS, CDR2 YFSETQ. Trimming took 4 bases from V and 2 from J, leaving 14 bases between them. This CDR3 is 15 amino acids long. The DNA for the CDR3 is TGCGCCAGCAGCCCGTGGTTGGGCCACACAGATACGCAGTATTTT. It encodes CASSPWLGHTDTQYF.

The J gene is TRBJ1-1, the V gene TRBV6-4; D is undetermined. Germline V gene data show CDR1 as MRHNA and CDR2 as SNTAGT. Trimming removed 4 bases from V and 3 bases from J, with 12 bases in between. The CDR3 has 14 residues. The CDR3 is CASSADLLDTEAFF. The CDR3 DNA sequence: TGTGCCAGCAGTGCCGACTTGTTGGACACTGAAGCTTTCTTT.

V and J are TRBV7-6 and TRBJ2-1; 8 bases fit TRBD2. This CDR3 region has 15 residues. V shed 2 bases and J 3 bases; nucleotides not matched to a gene: 3. From germline, CDR1 is SGHVS and CDR2 FNYEAQ. The CDR3, as DNA: TGTGCCAGCAGCTTAAGCGGGAGCGTCTACAATGAGCAGTTCTTC. Translated, it gives CASSLSGSVYNEQFF.